This T cell receptor beta chain was recorded in a study of regulatory T cells in long-lasting Graves disease. Construction of TCR beta libraries relied on iRepertoire HTBI primers and on Arm-PCR targeting CDR3 regions. TCRdb reprocessed the multiplex PCR reads via MiXCR and lists one record per CDR3 protein. The sample consists of 400,000 to 500,000 distinct CDR3 sequences, 21% of them appearing once. Points from the study as a whole: Favoring TRBV28, TRBJ1-2 and TRBJ2-5 was a feature seen in persistent disease.

The ends were cut back, 6 bases at V and 6 bases at J, with 12 bases in the middle. This CDR3 region has 14 residues. In the case of this clonotype: Its antigen remains unknown.

The time point: persistent/refractory GD, antithyroid drugs over 5 years with positive TRAb. RNA from PBMCs was the source of the TCR library. This chain uses TRBV12-3 or TRBV12-4 with TRBJ1-6; D possibly corresponds to TRBD1 (5 bases). Sequencing used peripheral blood mononuclear cells (PBMCs), obtained when the disease was refractory, from a patient treated with antithyroid drugs. The receptor comes from a female donor with Graves disease. The CDR3 region has the DNA TGTGCCAGCAGATCCGACAGCGTTAATTCACCCCTCCACTTT. It yields the protein CASRSDSVNSPLHF.